The T cell receptor (beta chain) described here comes from a study of blood T cell repertoires in COVID-19. Study as a whole: Sites across the United States, Italy and Spain contributed samples from acute and convalescent COVID-19.

In germline, CDR1 is ENHRY, CDR2 SYGVKD. V gave up 0 bases and J gave up 2 bases, with 6 bases separating them. This CDR3 region has 14 residues. As processed by the authors: Quantification of nucleated cells was approximated via reference gene primer amplification. Clones were sequenced by immunoSEQ multiplex PCR, and TCRdb holds only the in-frame ones, with some missing. V, J and clone size were drawn from that table, and D and trimming were deduced from the DNA. Of around 250,000 clones listed, almost 85% were seen once; the top ten hold approximately 5.1%. The chain carries TRBV10-3 and TRBJ2-3, with a weak D call TRBD2 (5 bases). The sample consisted of peripheral blood. The receptor was derived from a man aged 50-60 years with active or convalescent COVID-19. CDR3 in amino acids: CAISESGVTDTQYF. The CDR3 DNA is TGTGCCATCAGTGAGTCCGGGGTCACAGATACGCAGTATTTT.